Shown below are 28 T cell receptor beta chains from a single sample sequenced in a study of blood T cells in healthy people across ages. A second about 7 to 12 cycle PCR used barcoded and J-beta primers. TCRdb reanalysed the 5' RACE reads using MiXCR and keeps one entry per CDR3 protein. The profile shows fewer than 2,000,000 distinct CDR3 sequences, about 31% of them singletons. Sample: blood. The source of these receptors is a woman in her twenties or thirties in good health.

This clonotype has only a few counts. The J gene is TRBJ2-1, the V gene TRBV3-1, with D perhaps matching TRBD1 (5 bases). Germline V CDR1 and CDR2: LGHDT, YNNKEL (reference sequence). This CDR3 is built from 15 residues. Trimming left V 2 bases short and J 10 bases short, with 18 bases between. The CDR3 DNA is TGTGCCAGCAGCCAAACAATACGTGGGGCGCGGGAGCAGTTCTTC. Translation gives CASSQTIRGAREQFF.

This chain uses TRBV6-5 with TRBJ1-5; 8 bases align to TRBD1. Unmatched junction bases numbered 13, after V lost 3 bases and J lost 0 bases. In germline, CDR1 is MNHEY, CDR2 SVGAGI. The CDR3 is 19 amino acids. CDR3 bases: TGTGCCAGCAGTTATATTTCCGGGACAGGCGATTATAGCAATCAGCCCCAGCATTTT. Translation: CASSYISGTGDYSNQPQHF.

The chain employs TRBV12-3 or TRBV12-4 and TRBJ2-7; 8 bases match TRBD1. V shed 11 bases and J 0 bases; nucleotides not matched to a gene: 6. The CDR3 contains 13 residues. The CDR3 sequence: CACRTGISYEQYF. The CDR3 region has the DNA TGTGCCTGCCGGACAGGGATCTCCTACGAGCAGTACTTC.

V and J are TRBV9 and TRBJ1-1; D perhaps matches TRBD1 (5 bases). CDR3 size: 16 residues. V lost 0 bases and J lost 3, with 15 bases in between. From germline, CDR1 is SGDLS and CDR2 YYNGEE. This CDR3 is CASSVGYGGIDTEAFF. CDR3 coding DNA: TGTGCCAGCAGCGTAGGATACGGGGGGATTGACACTGAAGCTTTCTTT.

The chain couples TRBV7-2 to TRBJ2-1; D might be TRBD1 (5 bases). V lost 1 base and J lost 6, with 10 bases in between. Germline loops: CDR1 SGHTA, CDR2 FQGNSA. The CDR3 spans 14 residues. CDR3 nucleotides: TGTGCCAGCAGCTTAGTATCAGGGCCCAATGAGCAGTTCTTC. This codes for CASSLVSGPNEQFF.

The rearrangement joins TRBV7-9 to TRBJ1-1; D is unresolved. In germline, CDR1 is SEHNR, CDR2 FQNEAQ (reference sequence). Between the trimmed V and J ends, which lost 8 bases and 3 bases, there was a span of 13 bases. This CDR3 contains 13 residues. The chain's CDR3 is CASAKGRDTEAFF. CDR3 nucleotides: TGTGCCAGCGCAAAGGGAAGGGACACTGAAGCTTTCTTT.

V usage is TRBV11-2 and J usage is TRBJ2-5; the match to TRBD1 covers 10 bases. The J call may not be correct, given that the DNA end is closer to TRBJ2-7. There are 16 residues in the CDR3. CDR1 SGHAT and CDR2 FQNNGV come from the germline V gene. In nucleotides, the CDR3 is TGTGCCAGCAGCTTAGTGGGACAGGGGATCGCCTACGAGCAGTACTTC. This codes for CASSLVGQGIAYEQYF.

The chain has TRBV13 and TRBJ2-7, with 8 bases lining up with TRBD2. Germline V gene sequence: CDR1 PRHDT, CDR2 FYEKMQ (reference sequence). Trimming at V came to 3 bases and at J to 2 bases, leaving 6 bases not matched to a gene. The CDR3 spans 15 residues. This CDR3 reads CASSFRSGGAYEQYF. Written as DNA, the CDR3 is TGTGCCAGCAGCTTTCGCAGCGGGGGTGCCTACGAGCAGTACTTC.

The chain is built from TRBV6-6 and TRBJ1-6; no definite D call. The CDR3 contains 13 residues. Trimming removed 4 bases at V and 4 bases at J, with 5 bases between. The germline CDR1 and CDR2 sequences are MNHNY and SVGAGI (reference sequence). CDR3: CASSSEYNSPLHF. As DNA, the CDR3 is TGTGCCAGCAGTTCGGAGTATAATTCACCCCTCCACTTT.

This clonotype was detected ten times or more. CDR3 amino acids: CSARLAGNQETQYF. Written as DNA, the CDR3 is TGCAGCGCCCGACTAGCGGGGAACCAAGAGACCCAGTACTTC. This sequence joins TRBV20-1 and TRBJ2-5; TRBD2 matches 11 bases. Germline V lookup: CDR1 DFQATT, CDR2 SNEGSKA (reference sequence). The CDR3 has 14 residues.

This chain connects TRBV7-3 to TRBJ2-1, with D possibly TRBD1 on 5 matching bases. The V gene lost 5 bases and the J gene lost 8 bases, with 16 bases spanning the gap. The CDR3 runs to 14 residues. CDR1 and CDR2 from the germline V gene are SGHTA and FQGTGA. The CDR3 coding sequence is TGTGCCAGCAGCCTCGCGATGGGGCCCTATGAGCAGTTCTTC. Its translation is CASSLAMGPYEQFF.

This clonotype occurred a few times. The V and J genes are TRBV9 and TRBJ2-7, with a possible D match to TRBD1 (6 bases). CDR1 and CDR2 from the germline V gene are SGDLS and YYNGEE. The CDR3 is made up of 16 amino acids. V gave up 4 bases and J gave up 0 bases, with 17 bases separating them. CDR3 nucleotide sequence: TGTGCCAGCAGCCTGGATGCAGGGGATAGCTCCTACGAGCAGTACTTC. The encoded protein is CASSLDAGDSSYEQYF.

This clonotype was seen more than once but under ten times. The chain uses TRBV6-1 and TRBJ1-2; the D is unclear. CDR3 length: 14 residues. Germline V gene data show CDR1 as MNHNS and CDR2 as SASEGT. V was trimmed by 0 bases and J by 7 bases, leaving 12 bases between them. The CDR3, as DNA: TGTGCCAGCAGTGAAGCCGGAGGTTGGCGTGGCTACACCTTC. Its translation: CASSEAGGWRGYTF.

This clonotype occurred many times. The rearrangement links TRBV5-1 to TRBJ2-6, with D tentatively TRBD2 (5 bases). V dropped 2 bases and J dropped 1 base, with 10 bases sitting between them. This CDR3 spans 16 amino acids. CDR1 is SGHRS, CDR2 YFSETQ, per germline. The CDR3, as DNA: TGCGCCAGCAGCTTTATCTGGGAGTCTGGGGCCAACGTCCTGACTTTC. This translates into CASSFIWESGANVLTF. Based on the CDR3 plus reference TRBV5-1 and TRBJ2-6, the full variable domain is KAGVTQTPRYLIKTRGQQVTLSCSPISGHRSVSWYQQTPGQGLQFLFEYFSETQRNKGNFPGRFSGRQFSNSRSEMNVSTLELGDSALYLCASSFIWESGANVLTFGAGSRLTVL.

This chain links TRBV12-3 or TRBV12-4 with TRBJ1-1; D remains ambiguous. V was trimmed by 6 bases and J by 4 bases, leaving 12 bases between them. The CDR3 is 13 residues long. CDR3 in DNA: TGTGCCAGCAGCGGAAGGGTTGTCACTGAAGCTTTCTTT. Translation gives CASSGRVVTEAFF.

This clonotype appeared many times. The chain carries TRBV9 and TRBJ2-1, with unresolved D. Germline CDR1 is SGDLS and CDR2 is YYNGEE. The CDR3 is 12 residues long. The ends were cut back, 3 bases at V and 4 bases at J, with 5 bases in the middle. CDR3 sequence (DNA): TGTGCCAGCAGCGGACTGTACAATGAGCAGTTCTTC. Amino acids: CASSGLYNEQFF.

This chain uses TRBV4-1 with TRBJ1-2; D gene uncertain. The CDR3 has 17 amino acids. V lost 1 base and J 1 base, leaving 16 bases between the germline ends. The V gene's germline CDR1 is MGHRA and CDR2 YSYEKL. CDR3: CASSQGSTPGINYGYTF. CDR3 DNA: TGCGCCAGCAGCCAAGGTTCAACACCGGGAATTAACTATGGCTACACCTTC.

This clonotype was detected only a few times. The V and J genes are TRBV15 and TRBJ1-2, with 7 bases fitting TRBD1. Per germline, CDR1 LNHNV and CDR2 YYDKDF (reference sequence). V gave up 0 bases and J gave up 4 bases; unmatched junction bases: 2. The CDR3 totals 14 residues. The CDR3 DNA reads as TGTGCCACCAGCAGAGATGCAGGGGGCTATGGCTACACCTTC. Protein sequence: CATSRDAGGYGYTF.

In the case of this clonotype: At one boundary the junction diverges from the germline segment, which might be a read error. The chain combines TRBV18 with TRBJ2-7, with TRBD1 as a possible D gene (6 bases). Germline loops: CDR1 KGHSH, CDR2 LQKENI. This CDR3 spans 15 amino acids. In DNA form, the CDR3 reads TGTGCCAGCTCCCCGGGGCAGGGGTGGACCTACGAGCAGTGCTTC. This encodes CASSPGQGWTYEQCF.

This clonotype was seen a few times. This sequence joins TRBV12-3 or TRBV12-4 and TRBJ1-2, with D unresolved. V was clipped by 5 bases and J by 3 bases, with 13 bases between them. The CDR3 consists of 14 residues. The CDR3 is CASSPRGEYYGYTF. In DNA form, the CDR3 reads TGTGCCAGCAGTCCTCGGGGAGAATACTATGGCTACACCTTC.

This chain links TRBV5-4 with TRBJ2-5; D might be TRBD1 (6 bases). The CDR3 extends over 14 amino acids. CDR1 is SGHNT, CDR2 YYREEE, per germline (reference sequence). V was trimmed by 2 bases and J by 2 bases, leaving 10 bases between them. The CDR3 bases are TGTGCCAGCAGCTTTAGTCAGGGGCAAGAGACCCAGTACTTC. This codes for CASSFSQGQETQYF.

The V and J genes are TRBV7-9 and TRBJ2-3, with a weak D call TRBD1 (6 bases). Germline CDR1 and CDR2: SEHNR and FQNEAQ (reference sequence). Trimming removed 5 bases at V and 10 bases at J, with 13 bases between. This CDR3 has 12 amino acids. For the CDR3, the DNA is TGTGCCAGCAGCGCACAGGGTGGGCCGCAGTATTTT. It is translated as CASSAQGGPQYF.

In the case of this clonotype: A much larger clone differs by one base, so this may be a read error. The CDR3 is CSVDADEQFF. The DNA of the CDR3 is TGCAGCGTTGACGCCGATGAGCAGTTCTTC. The rearrangement uses TRBV29-1 and TRBJ2-1; no firm D call. Germline V lookup: CDR1 SQVTM, CDR2 ANQGSEA. The V end was cut by 3 bases, the J end by 8 bases, with 5 bases between. The CDR3 totals 10 residues.

This clonotype was counted a few times. The rearrangement joins TRBV29-1 to TRBJ2-7; 9 nucleotides match TRBD1. The CDR3 contains 12 residues. Germline lookup yields CDR1 SQVTM and CDR2 ANQGSEA. Trimming took 7 bases from V and 5 from J; bases not matched to a gene: 6. The chain's CDR3 is CSAHRGRDEQYF. CDR3 in DNA: TGCAGCGCCCACAGGGGGCGCGACGAGCAGTACTTC.

This clonotype was seen a few times. The CDR3 here is CASSSYRFSYEQYF. Written as DNA, the CDR3 is TGCGCCAGCAGCTCCTACAGGTTTTCCTACGAGCAGTACTTC. The chain joins TRBV5-1 to TRBJ2-7, with D tentatively TRBD1 (5 bases). The CDR3 contains 14 residues. V was cut by 3 bases and J by 1 base, with 11 bases left in between. The germline CDR1 and CDR2 sequences are SGHRS and YFSETQ.

This clonotype was picked up a small number of times. V gene TRBV7-9 combines with J gene TRBJ2-7, with D uncertain. This CDR3 has 12 residues. CDR1 and CDR2 from the germline V gene are SEHNR and FQNEAQ (reference sequence). The germline V and J ends were trimmed by 5 bases and 4 bases, with 9 bases remaining between them. The CDR3 nucleotides are TGTGCCAGCAGCGACCTTGGGTACGAGCAGTACTTC. Translation: CASSDLGYEQYF. The full variable domain, in which reference TRBV7-9 and TRBJ2-7 provide the parts outside the CDR3, is DTGVSQNPRHKITKRGQNVTFRCDPISEHNRLYWYRQTLGQGPEFLTYFQNEAQLEKSRLLSDRFSAERPKGSFSTLEIQRTEQGDSAMYLCASSDLGYEQYFGPGTRLTVT.

The rearrangement joins TRBV11-3 to TRBJ2-5, with unresolved D. The CDR3 is 15 amino acids. Trimming removed 2 bases at V and 1 base at J, with 11 bases between. Germline CDR1 and CDR2: SGHNT and YENEEA. In DNA, the CDR3 is TGTGCCAGCAGCTTATCTAAAGGGCCCCAAGAGACCCAGTACTTC. It codes for CASSLSKGPQETQYF.

This clonotype was counted between two and nine times. This rearrangement joins TRBV5-1 to TRBJ2-5; D remains unclear. Germline V gene data show CDR1 as SGHRS and CDR2 as YFSETQ. V was clipped by 0 bases and J by 4 bases, with 10 bases between them. The CDR3 sequence is 14 residues long. CDR3 residues: CASSLGSSPETQYF. The CDR3 DNA reads TGCGCCAGCAGCTTGGGTTCTTCACCAGAGACCCAGTACTTC.